A selection of T cell receptor beta chains follows, all from one sample in a study of cytomegalovirus exposure and HLA in healthy donors. TCRdb keeps only in-frame clones here, not all; method: immunoSEQ multiplex PCR. The sample table sets out around 150,000 clones. Sequencing was performed on PBMCs. The origin of the receptors is a woman aged 60-70 years in good health and CMV-seronegative. The CDR3 runs from the conserved cysteine through the conserved F or W. Fields, in order: V gene, CDR3 protein.

V gene: TRBV7-2
CDR3 protein: CATGREGNTEQFF

V gene: TRBV5-5
CDR3 protein: CASSLEGTGYGNTIYF

V gene: TRBV23-1
CDR3 protein: CASSQSGGSGAKNIQYF

V gene: TRBV7-3
CDR3 protein: CASSMGRGGDTDTQYF

V gene: TRBV11-1
CDR3 protein: CASSRTDVNTEAFF

V gene: TRBV5-1
CDR3 protein: CASSLLGENQPQHF

V gene: TRBV5-8
CDR3 protein: CASSLGTRNIQYF

V gene: TRBV20-1
CDR3 protein: CSATDRVEQYF

V gene: TRBV7-9
CDR3 protein: CASSGDIEQYF

V gene: TRBV5-4
CDR3 protein: CASSFQGPRDTEAFF

V gene: TRBV10-1
CDR3 protein: CASSEHGEGVTDTQYF

V gene: TRBV6-5
CDR3 protein: CASSYSSGQGANEQFF

V gene: TRBV5-4
CDR3 protein: CASSLPGLAADTQYF

V gene: TRBV27
CDR3 protein: CASSLQGGGEKLFF

V gene: TRBV7-9
CDR3 protein: CASSTTQGVEETQYF

V gene: TRBV5-8
CDR3 protein: CCGGDRVGDTQYF

V gene: TRBV30
CDR3 protein: CAWSILRVHGQEGTDTQYF

V gene: TRBV11-2
CDR3 protein: CASSLVLGTEGPISPVYF

V gene: TRBV6-5
CDR3 protein: CASKQGSNQPQHF

V gene: TRBV6-5
CDR3 protein: CASRGTEFPHVGYTF

V gene: TRBV7-3
CDR3 protein: CASSLLAGGPKRTYNEQFF

V gene: TRBV9
CDR3 protein: CASSVQGPETQYF

V gene: TRBV11-2
CDR3 protein: CASSLDPRGDYGYTF

V gene: TRBV2
CDR3 protein: CASSFGLAGVGEQFF

V gene: TRBV27
CDR3 protein: CASRGTGVVYEQYF

V gene: TRBV4-2
CDR3 protein: CASSLGLAGADTQYF

V gene: TRBV29-1
CDR3 protein: CSVRTGNGYTF

V gene: TRBV27
CDR3 protein: CASSFQGLNTEAFF

V gene: TRBV5-6
CDR3 protein: CASSSTRVGNVLTF

V gene: TRBV19
CDR3 protein: CASIPGGPLTGELFF

V gene: TRBV28
CDR3 protein: CASSLADGYEQYF

V gene: TRBV7-2
CDR3 protein: CASSFQGGGETQYF

V gene: TRBV5-1
CDR3 protein: CASSPRQGLNEKLFF

V gene: TRBV7-3
CDR3 protein: CASSLDRVSEAFF

V gene: TRBV18
CDR3 protein: CASSPGTGSNNSPLHF

V gene: TRBV18
CDR3 protein: CASSRDMKNIQYF

V gene: TRBV5-1
CDR3 protein: CASSLLTGEGTGELFF

V gene: TRBV28
CDR3 protein: CASTLSGAYNEQFF

V gene: TRBV6-5
CDR3 protein: CASSLLNTGFAYEQYF

V gene: TRBV27
CDR3 protein: CASTANQGLGYTF

V gene: TRBV12-5
CDR3 protein: CASGLIHKRGYEQYF

V gene: TRBV2
CDR3 protein: CASRAGLSMNTEAFF

V gene: TRBV10-3
CDR3 protein: CAINRLLNTEAFF